The clone carrying this T cell receptor beta chain was observed a few times. Its antigen is unknown. The data belong to a study of CD8 T cells in ankylosing spondylitis. Findings of the study overall: Several highly homologous variants made up a TCR beta motif, and this motif appeared characteristic of ankylosing spondylitis blood. There were earlier reports of some motif variants in reactive arthritis synovial fluid and blood.

For TCR beta, libraries came from quantitative 5'-RACE with molecular barcodes. TCRdb processed the 5' RACE reads anew with MiXCR; each CDR3 protein has one entry. The sample shows just under 350,000 distinct CDR3 sequences, approximately 14% of them seen only once. Between the trimmed V and J ends, which lost 3 bases and 0 bases, there was a span of 17 bases. CDR1 is LGHNA and CDR2 is YNFKEQ in the germline V gene. The CDR3 consists of 17 residues. This TCR was recovered from a male donor with ankylosing spondylitis or in good health (not recorded which). The specimen sequenced was blood, either unsorted or a sorted T cell fraction (not recorded which). The chain uses TRBV4-2 and TRBJ1-1; tentative D call: TRBD1 (5 bases). This CDR3 reads CASSHAWTHFMNTEAFF. The CDR3 DNA reads TGTGCCAGCAGCCACGCCTGGACACACTTCATGAACACTGAAGCTTTCTTT.